A selection of T cell receptor beta chains follows, all from one sample in a study of patients and donors after allogeneic stem cell transplantation. TCRdb independently ran MiXCR on the RT-PCR reads; one entry per CDR3 protein. The table has approximately 8,800 distinct CDR3 sequences, roughly 4% seen once. The sample was blood, either unsorted or a sorted T cell fraction (not recorded which). The receptor source for this set is a human donor who was either an allogeneic HSCT recipient or a stem cell or donor lymphocyte infusion donor (not recorded which). It is not recorded whose cells these are; they may come from a transplant donor. Each CDR3 is given with its conserved first and last residue. The D gene is left open where the match is weak. Part of the rows lack a size; the others show once, few, many or a class for expanded clones.

size,V,D,J,DNA,CDR3
.,TRBV7-9,TRBD1,TRBJ2-1,TGTGCCAGCAGCCTATTAGGACAGGTCGATGAGCAGTTCTTC,CASSLLGQVDEQFF
many,TRBV4-2,.,TRBJ2-3,TGTGCCAGCAGCCTTTTAGGGTTAGATACGCAGTATTTT,CASSLLGLDTQYF
many,TRBV6-2/TRBV6-3,TRBD2,TRBJ2-5,TGTGCCAGCAGTTACGCCCCTAGCGGCCCTCAAGAGACCCAGTACTTC,CASSYAPSGPQETQYF
.,TRBV6-2/TRBV6-3,.,TRBJ2-7,TGTGCCAGCTCCCTAGCTAACGACTACGAGCAGTACTTC,CASSLANDYEQYF
medium-sized,TRBV4-3,TRBD1,TRBJ2-1,TGCGCCAGCAGCCAAGGACAGGGTATACTCAATGAGCAGTTCTTC,CASSQGQGILNEQFF
medium-sized,TRBV20-1,.,TRBJ1-5,TGCAGTGCTAGACGGGCTAGCAATCAGCCCCAGCATTTT,CSARRASNQPQHF
many,TRBV9,.,TRBJ2-5,TGTGCCAGCAGCGTAGAGGCTAGTCAAGAGACCCAGTACTTC,CASSVEASQETQYF
many,TRBV6-2/TRBV6-3,.,TRBJ2-1,TGTGCCAGCAGTCCAACCGTCACCGGAGGGTTCTTC,CASSPTVTGGFF
many,TRBV24-1,TRBD1,TRBJ2-7,TGTGCCACCAGTGACAAACAGGGGGCGCCGGACGAGCAGTACTTC,CATSDKQGAPDEQYF
medium-sized,TRBV4-1,.,TRBJ1-5,TGCGCCAGCAGCCAAGAAGGAGGGTACCAGCCCCAGCATTTT,CASSQEGGYQPQHF
many,TRBV10-3,TRBD2,TRBJ2-2,TGTGCCATCGCAAGGGAGGGCGCCACCGGGGAGCTGTTTTTT,CAIAREGATGELFF
medium-sized,TRBV10-3,.,TRBJ2-2,TGTGCCATACGACGGGAACGCTTGACCGGGGAGCTGTTTTTT,CAIRRERLTGELFF
many,TRBV12-3/TRBV12-4,TRBD1,TRBJ1-2,TGTGCCAGCAGTCCGGAGGACAGGGGTTATGGCTACACCTTC,CASSPEDRGYGYTF
.,TRBV20-1,.,TRBJ2-2,TGCAGTGCTCCGGCTGGGAGGGGGCCGCGCACCGGGGAGCTGTTTTTT,CSAPAGRGPRTGELFF
medium-sized,TRBV4-2,TRBD2,TRBJ2-2,TGTGCCAGCAGCCAAGGGACTAGCGGGAACACCGGGGAGCTGTTTTTT,CASSQGTSGNTGELFF
many,TRBV20-1,.,TRBJ2-7,TGCAGTGTCAGTAGCGGTACCTACGAGCAGTACTTC,CSVSSGTYEQYF
many,TRBV7-6,TRBD2,TRBJ2-5,TGTGCCAGCAGCCTGGGGACTAGCGGGAGCGGGGAGACCCAGTACTTC,CASSLGTSGSGETQYF
large,TRBV7-9,.,TRBJ2-1,TGTGCCAGCATCCCTGGAGGGTGGGGCAATGAGCAGTTCTTC,CASIPGGWGNEQFF
medium-sized,TRBV11-3,.,TRBJ1-1,TGTGCCAGCAGCTTACCAGGGCGCCTCCCGAACACTGAAGCTTTCTTT,CASSLPGRLPNTEAFF
medium-sized,TRBV7-9,TRBD1,TRBJ2-7,TGTGCCAGCAGCCCATGGGTGTGGGGACAGGTCACCTACGAGCAGTACTTC,CASSPWVWGQVTYEQYF
.,TRBV10-2,TRBD1,TRBJ1-4,TGCGCCAGCAGTGACGGGACAGAAAATGAAAAACTGTTTTTT,CASSDGTENEKLFF
many,TRBV25-1,.,TRBJ2-7,TGTGCCAGCAGTTGGGCAGGGGTTTCCCACGAGCAGTACTTC,CASSWAGVSHEQYF
many,TRBV6-6,.,TRBJ2-7,TGTGCCAGCAGTTATAGGGTTTCCTACGAGCAGTACTTC,CASSYRVSYEQYF
many,TRBV5-1,.,TRBJ2-1,TGCGCCAGCAGCCCGGACAGCTCCTACAATGAGCAGTTCTTC,CASSPDSSYNEQFF
many,TRBV7-2,TRBD2,TRBJ2-2,TGTGCCAGCAGCTCCGGGACTAGCGACACCGGGGAGCTGTTTTTT,CASSSGTSDTGELFF
many,TRBV7-2,TRBD1,TRBJ2-2,TGTGCCAGCAGGTTAGACAGGGCGAGCACCGGGGAGCTGTTTTTT,CASRLDRASTGELFF
many,TRBV2,.,TRBJ2-7,TGTGCCAGCACCGCGCAAGTCTTCTCTTACGAGCAGTACTTC,CASTAQVFSYEQYF
many,TRBV7-9,.,TRBJ2-5,TGTGCCAGCCAGTATCGGGGTTTGAGGGACCAAGAGACCCAGTACTTC,CASQYRGLRDQETQYF
medium-sized,TRBV28,.,TRBJ1-2,TGTGCCAGCAGTTTGGGGGGATCCTATGGCTACACCTTC,CASSLGGSYGYTF
few,TRBV4-3,.,TRBJ2-5,TGCGCCAGCAGCCCAGGGGTCGGACAGGGAGGGGAGACCCAGTACTTC,CASSPGVGQGGETQYF
.,TRBV12-3/TRBV12-4,.,TRBJ1-6,TGTGCCAGCAGTTTAACAGGCTCCTATAATTCACCCCTCCACTTT,CASSLTGSYNSPLHF
.,TRBV28,.,TRBJ1-1,TGTGCCAGCAGTTTATTCTCCGGGACCTTGGACACTGAAGCTTTCTTT,CASSLFSGTLDTEAFF
.,TRBV6-2/TRBV6-3,.,TRBJ2-3,TGTGCCAGCAGCACACAGGAAGGGTATCGGGGCACAGATACGCAGTATTTT,CASSTQEGYRGTDTQYF
.,TRBV6-1,.,TRBJ2-7,TGTGCCAGCACCCTGAGGCCCGGCGAGCAGTACTTC,CASTLRPGEQYF
few,TRBV30,.,TRBJ2-3,TGTGCCTGGAGTAGACGGGGAACAGATACGCAGTATTTT,CAWSRRGTDTQYF
many,TRBV13,.,TRBJ2-7,TGTGCCAGCCAAGGTCGGCTCCAAGCCTACGAGCAGTACTTC,CASQGRLQAYEQYF
many,TRBV7-9,.,TRBJ2-2,TGTGCCAGCAACACGGGCGGGGTGGCCGGGGAGCTGTTTTTT,CASNTGGVAGELFF
many,TRBV4-3,TRBD2,TRBJ2-1,TGCGCCAGCAGCGGCACTAGCGGGCATGAGCAGTTCTTC,CASSGTSGHEQFF
many,TRBV20-1,.,TRBJ2-4,TGCAGTGCTAGAGGACCCGTGGTCAGTTACATTCAGTACTTC,CSARGPVVSYIQYF
medium-sized,TRBV12-3/TRBV12-4,.,TRBJ2-5,TGTGCCAGCAGTTTAGGAAGACAAGAGACCCAGTACTTC,CASSLGRQETQYF
many,TRBV30,.,TRBJ1-1,TGTGCCTGGAGTGAGACTGTGAACACTGAAGCTTTCTTT,CAWSETVNTEAFF